One T cell receptor beta chain is described in this entry. In the original processing: Using reference gene primer amplification, nucleated cell counts were estimated. The repertoire was sequenced with immunoSEQ multiplex PCR; TCRdb's copy has only in-frame clones and lacks some. That table is the source of V, J and clone size, and D and trimming were worked out from the DNA. The data contain 8,500 to 10,000 clones, 86% of them seen just once; the ten biggest clones take up just over 7%. The CDR3 extends over 12 amino acids. Deletions cut 5 bases from V and 8 bases from J, with 10 bases between. The germline V gene encodes CDR1 SEHNR and CDR2 FQNEAQ (reference sequence). These data belong to a study of blood T cell repertoires in COVID-19. Study details: Donors in the United States, Italy and Spain gave samples during acute or convalescent COVID-19. T cells, B-cell-depleted T cells, or PBMCs supplied cDNA or gDNA.

The sequence was obtained from a human donor with active COVID-19. The donor label of this sample is uncertain. V is TRBV7-9 and J is TRBJ2-1; no definite D call. The material sequenced was peripheral blood. CDR3 protein: CASSPATDEQFF. The DNA for the CDR3 is TGTGCCAGCAGCCCCGCAACGGATGAGCAGTTCTTC.